This T cell receptor (beta chain) was identified during a study of siplizumab effects on memory and regulatory T cells (dated by TCRdb to the late 2010s). A note on the overall study: The effect of the anti-CD2 antibody siplizumab on alloreactive T-cell subsets was examined in allogeneic mixed lymphocyte reactions constructed from human PBMCs. Points the paper makes about the study in general: Of the alloreactive CD4+ clones that could be mapped, the Treg-derived share averaged around 64% with siplizumab compared with around 27% in control reactions. Unstimulated naive T cells appeared more diverse than memory T cells, and naive cells seemed to contribute substantially to the alloresponse. No functional confirmation was obtained for the suppressive function of proliferating Tregs from siplizumab cultures. Siplizumab significantly reduced the cumulative frequency of alloreactive sequences traceable to unstimulated CD4+ memory T cells. Because sequences below about 10^-5 frequency were poorly captured, only a minor fraction of alloreactive clones could be mapped to unstimulated subsets. For roughly 80-96% of proliferating CD4+ or CD8+ clones, no naive or memory phenotype could be assigned.

As concerns this clone: Its antigen remains undetermined. The input lacks base qualities; no much larger clone sits a single base away.

In three donor pairs, further sequencing was done on unstimulated CD8+ naive, CD4+ memory, CD8+ TEMRA, CD4+ naive and CD8+ effector memory subsets. TCRbeta CDR3 sequencing was performed on sorted unstimulated T cells and on proliferating T cells recovered from mixed lymphocyte reactions. Fresh whole blood from fewer than 11 HLA-typed healthy donors was used to isolate PBMCs. The CDR3 sequence holds 14 residues, the cysteine and phenylalanine included. Here the CDR3 DNA is all that survives: 42 bases in frame from base 1. Between the V and J ends, shortened by 2 bases and 0 bases respectively, the junction contains 7 bases. From a lookup of the germline V gene, CDR1 and CDR2 are SNHLY and FYNNEI. Libraries came from the immunoSEQ multiplex PCR assay. The deep sequencing platform assayed about 10^5 TCR templates per sample. Genomic DNA extracted from sorted T cells was the material used for TCRbeta CDR3 sequencing. The paper's processing steps were these. Clonal analysis of TCRbeta CDR3 data was done in the R programming language. Unstimulated samples were compared with post-reaction CFSE-low samples to define alloreactive CD4+ and CD8+ clones. By matching sequences to the repertoires of sorted unstimulated Treg and non-Treg cells, each alloreactive CD4+ clone was assigned a regulatory or non-regulatory origin. TCRdb stores this immuneACCESS table with in-frame sequences only. Part of the clones is absent; in the studies checked, under half of the shortfall reflects unresolved V genes, and no reason is known for the rest. V, J and clone size are those of that table, while D and trimming were read from the DNA. This sample has more than 75,000 clones in its table, and roughly 97% of those were observed once. The ten largest clones capture around 0.03% of the sample.

The clonotype comes from a human donor in good health. Material: naive CD4+ T cells sorted from blood. The sample's cell subset or site label is to be understood as: unstimulated naive T cells. In this chain, TRBV2 is recombined with TRBJ1-1, with no D gene named confidently. The CDR3 region has the sequence CASSEQGVNTEAFF. In nucleotide form, the sequence is TGTGCCAGCAGTGAACAAGGAGTGAACACTGAAGCTTTCTTT.